These T cell receptor beta chains were read from a single sample in a study of regulatory T cells in long-lasting Graves disease. TCRdb re-called the multiplex PCR reads through MiXCR, storing one row per CDR3 protein. Of 500,000 to 700,000 distinct CDR3 sequences in the sample, around 32% were seen once. This specimen was peripheral blood mononuclear cells (PBMCs), taken when the disease was refractory, from a patient treated with antithyroid drugs. The origin of the receptors is a female donor with Graves disease. CDR3s include the opening cysteine and the closing phenylalanine or tryptophan. The D gene is left open where the match is weak. The listing skips clone size in some rows; elsewhere it reads once, few, many or a size class.

>-|-|TRBV7-9|TRBJ1-1|13
TGTGCCAGCAGGTCGACAGCGAACACTGAAGCTTTCTTT
CASRSTANTEAFF
>-|few|TRBV6-1|TRBJ2-2|15
TGTGCCAGCAGTGTACTAGATACAGGGATCGGGGAGCTGTTTTTT
CASSVLDTGIGELFF
>-|-|TRBV6-2/TRBV6-3|TRBJ2-7|15
TGTGCCAGCAGTCTCCGCCGCACTCCCGCAGGAGAGCAGTACTTC
CASSLRRTPAGEQYF
>-|few|TRBV7-3|TRBJ2-7|14
TGTGCCAGCAGCTTAACGCCTAACTCCTACGAGCAGTACTTC
CASSLTPNSYEQYF
>TRBD1|few|TRBV20-1|TRBJ2-7|13
TGCAGTGCTAGAGCCAGGGGGATCCACGAGCAGTACTTC
CSARARGIHEQYF
>-|-|TRBV28|TRBJ1-3|16
TGTGCCAGCAGTTTCCGGGGCTGGGCCGCTGGAAACACCATATATTTT
CASSFRGWAAGNTIYF
>-|-|TRBV10-3|TRBJ2-5|13
TGTGCCATCAGCCAAACCCCCAAAGAGACCCAGTACTTC
CAISQTPKETQYF
>TRBD1|few|TRBV19|TRBJ2-7|15
TGTGCCAGTAGGGAACACGGGACAGGGGCTGGCGAGCAGTACTTC
CASREHGTGAGEQYF
>-|few|TRBV11-2|TRBJ2-1|17
TGTGCCAGCAGCTCCGGGCGGACATCAGACTCCTACAATGAGCAGTTCTTC
CASSSGRTSDSYNEQFF
>-|-|TRBV5-1|TRBJ1-2|14
TGCGCCAGCAGCTTGGGGGGGGCGCAGGATGGCTACACCTTC
CASSLGGAQDGYTF
>-|-|TRBV12-3/TRBV12-4|TRBJ1-5|15
TGTGCCAGCAGTCTTAAAATCTCGCTCAATCAGCCCCAGCATTTT
CASSLKISLNQPQHF
>-|many|TRBV2|TRBJ1-1|14
TGTGCCAGCCTGGTCGACAGGACGAACACTGAAGCTTTCTTT
CASLVDRTNTEAFF
>TRBD1|-|TRBV20-1|TRBJ1-2|12
TGCAGTGCGGGACAGGGATTGCGTGGCTACACCTTC
CSAGQGLRGYTF
>-|-|TRBV11-2|TRBJ2-7|14
TGTGCCAGCAGCTTAGTAGGTACCAAATACGAGCAGTACTTC
CASSLVGTKYEQYF
>-|few|TRBV11-2|TRBJ2-7|13
TGTGCCAGCAGCAGAACAAACTCCTACGAGCAGTACTTC
CASSRTNSYEQYF
>-|few|TRBV9|TRBJ1-5|15
TGTGCCAGCAGTGCTTCTGCCGGTCAATTTCAGCCCCAGCATTTT
CASSASAGQFQPQHF
>-|few|TRBV6-2/TRBV6-3|TRBJ1-1|13
TGTGCCAGCAGTTACGAACCCAACACTGAAGCTTTCTTT
CASSYEPNTEAFF
>-|-|TRBV28|TRBJ2-2|14
TGTGCCAGCAGTTCCCGCGGACTCACCGGGGAGCTGTTTTTT
CASSSRGLTGELFF
>TRBD1|few|TRBV12-3/TRBV12-4|TRBJ1-5|12
TGTGCCAGCAGTCTGACAGGGGGCTCCCAGCATTTT
CASSLTGGSQHF
>TRBD2|-|TRBV5-5|TRBJ2-4|22
TGTGCCAGCAGCTTTTGCGGCCCTACGACTAGCGGGAGACACTGGGCCAAAAACATTCAGTACTTC
CASSFCGPTTSGRHWAKNIQYF
>-|-|TRBV28|TRBJ1-2|12
TGTGCCAGCAGTCGTCCGGGTCAGGGCTACACCTTC
CASSRPGQGYTF
>-|-|TRBV29-1|TRBJ1-4|13
TGCAGCGCCAGGGAGCAGTTTAATGAAAAACTGTTTTTT
CSAREQFNEKLFF
>-|few|TRBV20-1|TRBJ1-4|13
TGCAGTGCTAGGGGGGGGCTGGAGGAAAAACTGTTTTTT
CSARGGLEEKLFF
>-|-|TRBV7-9|TRBJ1-1|16
TGTGCCAGCAGCTTAGAAGGGCTTGGGGCAAACACTGAAGCTTTCTTT
CASSLEGLGANTEAFF
>-|-|TRBV20-1|TRBJ1-1|13
TGCAGTGCCGCATACTCTATAAACACTGAAGCTTTCTTT
CSAAYSINTEAFF
>TRBD1|many|TRBV6-9|TRBJ1-1|14
TGTGCCAGCAGTTATACAGGGGGAAACACTGAAGCTTTCTTT
CASSYTGGNTEAFF
>TRBD2|-|TRBV7-3|TRBJ2-1|17
TGTGCCAGCAGCCGAACCGGGACTAGCGGGAGTTACGATGAGCAGTTCTTC
CASSRTGTSGSYDEQFF
>-|-|TRBV30|TRBJ1-1|13
TGTGCCTGGAGTAGCCAGGGAGATTCTGAAGCTTTCTTT
CAWSSQGDSEAFF
>-|few|TRBV11-3|TRBJ2-5|13
TGTGCCAGCAGCTCGACGACCGAGGGGACCCAGTACTTC
CASSSTTEGTQYF
>-|-|TRBV6-1|TRBJ2-2|16
TGTGCCAGCAGAACGGGGGGCGGGAGTCGCGCCGGGGAGCTGTTTTTT
CASRTGGGSRAGELFF
>TRBD1|-|TRBV10-3|TRBJ1-5|16
TGTGCCATCAGCAGGGACAGGGGAAATAGCAATCAGCCCCAGCATTTT
CAISRDRGNSNQPQHF
>-|few|TRBV27|TRBJ1-5|13
TGTGCCAGCAGTTTCCATGGACGGCAGCCCCAGCATTTT
CASSFHGRQPQHF
>-|many|TRBV28|TRBJ2-1|12
TGTGCCAGCAGTCAGGTCATCGATGAGCAGTTCTTC
CASSQVIDEQFF
>-|-|TRBV12-3/TRBV12-4|TRBJ2-3|11
TGTGCCAGCAGTCCAGCAGATACGCAGTATTTT
CASSPADTQYF
>-|-|TRBV20-1|TRBJ2-5|13
TGCAGTGCTGCCCGGACAGTACAAGAGACCCAGTACTTC
CSAARTVQETQYF
>TRBD1|-|TRBV5-1|TRBJ1-1|14
TGCGCCAGCAGCTTGGGCGGACAGGGGTCTGAAGCTTTCTTT
CASSLGGQGSEAFF
>-|many|TRBV28|TRBJ1-2|15
TGTGCCAGCAGTTCCCCGGACTGGGGAAAGTATGGCTACACCTTC
CASSSPDWGKYGYTF
>TRBD1|-|TRBV27|TRBJ1-2|15
TGTGCCAGCAGTCTTGGGACAGGGGGCGCTTACGGCTACACCTTC
CASSLGTGGAYGYTF
>-|-|TRBV27|TRBJ2-4|13
TGTGCCAGCAGTGTGGACGGCAAAAACATTCAGTACTTC
CASSVDGKNIQYF
>-|-|TRBV28|TRBJ1-1|13
TGTGCCAGCATATGGGGGCCCGGCAGTGAAGCTTTCTTT
CASIWGPGSEAFF
>-|few|TRBV6-1|TRBJ1-2|12
TGTGCCAGCAGGACCCAGGGCTATGGCTACACCTTC
CASRTQGYGYTF
>-|few|TRBV5-4|TRBJ1-6|15
TGTGCCAGCAGTTCTGACGGGACAAGCCTTTCACCCCTCCACTTT
CASSSDGTSLSPLHF
>TRBD2|-|TRBV5-4|TRBJ2-4|13
TGTGCCAGCAGCTTGTGGGGGGGAAACATTCAGTACTTC
CASSLWGGNIQYF
>TRBD1|many|TRBV15|TRBJ1-1|14
TGTGCCACCAGCAGAGACAGACAGGGCACTGAAGCTTTCTTT
CATSRDRQGTEAFF
>-|-|TRBV15|TRBJ1-2|13
TGTGCCACCAGCAGAGATGGGCCCAATGGCTACACCTTC
CATSRDGPNGYTF
>TRBD2|-|TRBV6-1|TRBJ2-5|15
TGTGCCAGCAAGATGGGACTACCAGCGGGGGAGACCCAGTACTTC
CASKMGLPAGETQYF
>TRBD2|many|TRBV6-2/TRBV6-3|TRBJ2-5|16
TGTGCCAGCAGTTACGAGGGCGGGAGGGCCTCCAAGACCCAGTACTTC
CASSYEGGRASKTQYF
>TRBD2|-|TRBV6-1|TRBJ2-1|15
TGTGCCAGCACCCCGGGACTAGCGGGAGACAATGAGCAGTTCTTC
CASTPGLAGDNEQFF
>TRBD2|many|TRBV5-1|TRBJ2-2|19
TGCGCCAGCAGCTCAGGACTAGCGGGAGGGTGGATGAACACCGGGGAGCTGTTTTTT
CASSSGLAGGWMNTGELFF
>-|many|TRBV11-2|TRBJ1-1|15
TGTGCCAGCAGCTCGAACAGAGGAAAGAACACTGAAGCTTTCTTT
CASSSNRGKNTEAFF
>-|-|TRBV19|TRBJ1-5|14
TGTGCCAGTAGTTCGACAGGCCGGAGTCAGCCCCAGCATTTT
CASSSTGRSQPQHF
>-|once|TRBV12-3/TRBV12-4|TRBJ1-6|11
TGTGCCAGCAGTGAGGGTTTACCCCTCCACTTT
CASSEGLPLHF
>TRBD1|few|TRBV3-1|TRBJ2-7|14
TGTGCCAGCAGCCCGAGACAGGGACAGGTCGAGCAGTACTTC
CASSPRQGQVEQYF
>-|-|TRBV5-1|TRBJ1-2|14
TGCGCCAGCAGCTTGTACTCCGTAAACTATGGCTACACCTTC
CASSLYSVNYGYTF
>TRBD2|-|TRBV20-1|TRBJ2-7|15
TGCAGTGCTAGAGATAAGCGGGAGAACTCCTACGAGCAGTACTTC
CSARDKRENSYEQYF
>-|-|TRBV6-1|TRBJ2-7|13
TGTGCCAGCAGTCGGCTAGCCGGCGACGAGCAGTACTTC
CASSRLAGDEQYF
>TRBD1|few|TRBV12-3/TRBV12-4|TRBJ2-5|15
TGTGCCAGCAGTTTATATCCAGGGGGCAAAGAGACCCAGTACTTC
CASSLYPGGKETQYF
>TRBD1|few|TRBV10-3|TRBJ2-5|15
TGTGCCATCAGTGCTGGGACAGGGGTGCGGGAGACCCAGTACTTC
CAISAGTGVRETQYF
>-|-|TRBV14|TRBJ2-7|16
TGTGCCAGCAGCCACGTGGAGGTAGCGAAGACGGGGGAGCAGTACTTC
CASSHVEVAKTGEQYF
>-|-|TRBV12-3/TRBV12-4|TRBJ1-2|16
TGTGCCAGCAGCCCGGACGGCCCCCATCTATCGTATGGCTACACCTTC
CASSPDGPHLSYGYTF